The clone carrying this T cell receptor beta chain was picked up many times. Its antigen is as yet unknown. This sample stems from a study of T-cell memory formation after mild COVID-19. Overall study findings and caveats: Contracting CD4+ clones lay largely in CM and EM, with CD8+ ones residing in EMRA.

In germline, CDR1 is SEHNR, CDR2 FQNEAQ (reference sequence). CDR3 length equals 15 residues. Trimming removed 4 bases at V and 6 bases at J, with 16 bases between. TCRdb itself ran the 5' RACE reads through MiXCR, one entry per CDR3 protein. The sample shows some 190,000 distinct CDR3 sequences, roughly 17% of them seen only once. The sequencing sample was made of PBMCs or a T cell subset sorted from them (not recorded which). This chain joins TRBV7-9 and TRBJ2-1, with D possibly matching TRBD2 (5 bases). The source is an adult woman who had mild COVID-19 (a few samples of this study predate the infection). Cell type and time point are not known. The CDR3 reads CASSSGLPPGNEQFF. The DNA for the CDR3 is TGTGCCAGCAGCTCCGGACTCCCGCCGGGCAATGAGCAGTTCTTC.